The rows below give T cell receptor beta chains drawn from one sample of a study of CD8 T cells in Susac syndrome. TCRdb recomputed calls from the immunoSEQ multiplex PCR reads with MiXCR, one row per CDR3 protein. The sample lists about 150,000 distinct CDR3 sequences; about 95% were seen once. The material sequenced was CD4+ T cells from PBMCs. Every receptor here comes from a human donor with Susac syndrome. Both conserved end residues are part of each CDR3. The order of the fields is V gene, D gene, J gene, clone size, CDR3 DNA, CDR3 protein. A D gene is named only where the DNA matches it firmly. Not all rows give a size; the values are once, few, many and, for expanded clones, a class.

v_call: TRBV11-2; d_call: -; j_call: TRBJ2-3; clone_size: -; cdr3_nt: TGTGCCAGCAGAGCCAGGGTGGGACCCGGGATAGATACGCAGTATTTT; cdr3_aa: CASRARVGPGIDTQYF
v_call: TRBV7-8; d_call: -; j_call: TRBJ2-7; clone_size: -; cdr3_nt: TGTGCCAGCAGCTTAGCGTCATCACGCTTCGAGCAGTACTTC; cdr3_aa: CASSLASSRFEQYF
v_call: TRBV15; d_call: TRBD2; j_call: TRBJ2-3; clone_size: -; cdr3_nt: TGTGCCACCAGCAGGCGGGGGAGCACAGATACGCAGTATTTT; cdr3_aa: CATSRRGSTDTQYF
v_call: TRBV11-2; d_call: -; j_call: TRBJ1-1; clone_size: once; cdr3_nt: TGTGCCAGCAGCCACGCGGGGGTAAACACTGAAGCTTTCTTT; cdr3_aa: CASSHAGVNTEAFF
v_call: TRBV29-1; d_call: -; j_call: TRBJ2-5; clone_size: -; cdr3_nt: TGCAGCGTTGAGCGTCATCTTCAGGGCAAGACCCAGTACTTC; cdr3_aa: CSVERHLQGKTQYF
v_call: TRBV6-6; d_call: -; j_call: TRBJ2-6; clone_size: once; cdr3_nt: TGTGCCAGCAGGGGCAGGGAGGCTGGGGCCAACGTCCTGACTTTC; cdr3_aa: CASRGREAGANVLTF
v_call: TRBV29-1; d_call: -; j_call: TRBJ2-6; clone_size: -; cdr3_nt: TGCAGCGTTGATGTCTCTGGGGCCAACGTCCTGACTTTC; cdr3_aa: CSVDVSGANVLTF
v_call: TRBV29-1; d_call: TRBD1; j_call: TRBJ1-2; clone_size: -; cdr3_nt: TGCAGCTTAGGGGGCGCGGAGGGCTACACCTTC; cdr3_aa: CSLGGAEGYTF
v_call: TRBV20-1; d_call: -; j_call: TRBJ2-5; clone_size: -; cdr3_nt: TGCAGTGCTAGTAGAAGCTGGGAACAAGAGACCCAGTACTTC; cdr3_aa: CSASRSWEQETQYF
v_call: TRBV29-1; d_call: -; j_call: TRBJ2-1; clone_size: -; cdr3_nt: TGCAGCGTTGGGACGAGCCAGACGTGGAGCTCCTACAATGAGCAGTTCTTC; cdr3_aa: CSVGTSQTWSSYNEQFF
v_call: TRBV5-4; d_call: -; j_call: TRBJ2-1; clone_size: -; cdr3_nt: TGTGCCAGCAGCTTTAGCAGGGACAATGAGCAGTTCTTC; cdr3_aa: CASSFSRDNEQFF
v_call: TRBV12-3/TRBV12-4; d_call: -; j_call: TRBJ1-3; clone_size: -; cdr3_nt: TGTGCCAGCAGTGGCGGTCACACCATATATTTT; cdr3_aa: CASSGGHTIYF
v_call: TRBV14; d_call: -; j_call: TRBJ2-1; clone_size: -; cdr3_nt: TGTGCCAGCAGCCCCTTGGGAGAGCGCTCCTACAATGAGCAGTTCTTC; cdr3_aa: CASSPLGERSYNEQFF
v_call: TRBV4-3; d_call: TRBD2; j_call: TRBJ2-1; clone_size: -; cdr3_nt: TGCGCCAGCAGCCAAGTTGCGGGGGGCTCCTACAATGAGCAGTTCTTC; cdr3_aa: CASSQVAGGSYNEQFF
v_call: TRBV6-2/TRBV6-3; d_call: TRBD1; j_call: TRBJ1-5; clone_size: -; cdr3_nt: TGTGCCAGCAGTTACCGAACAGGGGCCAATCAGCCCCAGCATTTT; cdr3_aa: CASSYRTGANQPQHF
v_call: TRBV2; d_call: -; j_call: TRBJ2-7; clone_size: -; cdr3_nt: TGTGCCAGCAGTGTAAGGACAGCATCCTACGAGCAGTACTTC; cdr3_aa: CASSVRTASYEQYF
v_call: TRBV3-1; d_call: -; j_call: TRBJ2-5; clone_size: -; cdr3_nt: TGTGCCAGCACCGCCCGGACAGTCCAAGAGACCCAGTACTTC; cdr3_aa: CASTARTVQETQYF
v_call: TRBV4-2; d_call: -; j_call: TRBJ1-6; clone_size: -; cdr3_nt: TGTGCCAGCAGCCAACGGGAGGGTAATTCACCCCTCCACTTT; cdr3_aa: CASSQREGNSPLHF
v_call: TRBV6-6; d_call: TRBD1; j_call: TRBJ1-1; clone_size: once; cdr3_nt: TGTGCCAGCAGATCCGGGACAGGGGACACTGAAGCTTTCTTT; cdr3_aa: CASRSGTGDTEAFF
v_call: TRBV3-1; d_call: -; j_call: TRBJ1-5; clone_size: -; cdr3_nt: TGTGCCAGCAGCCAAGATAGGCGCCAGCCCCAGCATTTT; cdr3_aa: CASSQDRRQPQHF